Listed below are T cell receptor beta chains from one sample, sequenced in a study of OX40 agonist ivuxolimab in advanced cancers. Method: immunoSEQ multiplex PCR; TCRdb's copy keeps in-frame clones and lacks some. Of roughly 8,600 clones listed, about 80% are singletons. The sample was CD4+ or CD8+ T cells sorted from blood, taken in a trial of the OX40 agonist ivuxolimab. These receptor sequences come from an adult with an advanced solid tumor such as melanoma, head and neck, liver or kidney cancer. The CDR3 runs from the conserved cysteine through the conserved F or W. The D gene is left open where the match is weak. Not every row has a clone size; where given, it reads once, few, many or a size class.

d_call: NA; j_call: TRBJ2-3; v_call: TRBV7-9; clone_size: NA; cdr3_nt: TGTGCCAGCAGCTTGGTACACAGGGTAGATACGCAATATTTT; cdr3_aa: CASSLVHRVDTQYF
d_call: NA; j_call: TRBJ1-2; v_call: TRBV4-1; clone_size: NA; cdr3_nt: TGCGCCAGCAGCCAAGATGGAGGGTTCAGGTCGGGCTACACCTTC; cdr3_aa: CASSQDGGFRSGYTF
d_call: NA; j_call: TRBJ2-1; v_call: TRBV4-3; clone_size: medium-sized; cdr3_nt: TGCGCCAGCAGCCAAGAAACCAGGGAATTCGGCTCCTACAATGAGCAGTTCTTC; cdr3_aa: CASSQETREFGSYNEQFF
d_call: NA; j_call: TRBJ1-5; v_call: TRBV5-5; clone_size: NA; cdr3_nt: TGTGCCAGCAGCGAAGACAGCTTCAATCAGCCCCAGCATTTT; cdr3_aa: CASSEDSFNQPQHF
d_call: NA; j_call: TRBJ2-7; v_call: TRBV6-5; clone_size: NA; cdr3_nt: TGTGCCAGCAGTGATTCGATGGATGGGAACGAGCAGTACTTC; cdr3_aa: CASSDSMDGNEQYF
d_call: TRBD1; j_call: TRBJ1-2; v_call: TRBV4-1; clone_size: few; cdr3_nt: TGCGCCAGCAGCCAAGAGCGGACAGGGTTAGACTATGGCTACACCTTC; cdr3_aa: CASSQERTGLDYGYTF
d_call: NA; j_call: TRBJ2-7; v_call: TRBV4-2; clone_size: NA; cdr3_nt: TGTGCCAGCAGCCAAGAGACGGAGCAGCGTGGAGGCGAGCAGTACTTC; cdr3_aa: CASSQETEQRGGEQYF
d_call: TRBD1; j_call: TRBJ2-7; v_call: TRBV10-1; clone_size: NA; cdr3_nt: TGCGCCAACCGACAGGGGGCTAACGAGCAGTACTTC; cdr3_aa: CANRQGANEQYF
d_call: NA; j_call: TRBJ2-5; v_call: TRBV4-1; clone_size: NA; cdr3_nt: TGCGCCAGCAGCCAAGGCGTTGGGACCCAGTACTTC; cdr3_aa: CASSQGVGTQYF
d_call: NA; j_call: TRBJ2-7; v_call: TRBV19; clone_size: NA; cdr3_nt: TGTGCCAGTCGCGGAGAGGCCTACGAGCAGTACTTC; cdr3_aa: CASRGEAYEQYF
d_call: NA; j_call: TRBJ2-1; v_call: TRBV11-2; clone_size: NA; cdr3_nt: TGTGCCAGCAGCTTGAGTGGCGGGGAGCAGTTCTTC; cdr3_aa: CASSLSGGEQFF
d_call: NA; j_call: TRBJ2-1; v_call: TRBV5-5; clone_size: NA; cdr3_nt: TGTGCCAGCAGCTTGGGGGGCGAAAGCTCCTACAATGAGCAGTTCTTC; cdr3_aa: CASSLGGESSYNEQFF
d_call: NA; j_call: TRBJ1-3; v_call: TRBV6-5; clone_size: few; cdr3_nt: TGTGCCAGCAGTTACTCGAGTCCCACCTCTGGAAACACCATATATTTT; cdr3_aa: CASSYSSPTSGNTIYF
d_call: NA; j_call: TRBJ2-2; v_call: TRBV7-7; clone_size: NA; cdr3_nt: TGTGCTAGCAGCTATCGGGGTGGGAATACCGGGGAGCTGTTTTTT; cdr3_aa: CASSYRGGNTGELFF
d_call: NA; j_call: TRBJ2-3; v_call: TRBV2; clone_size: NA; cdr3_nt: TGTGCCAGCAGTAAAACGGCTTCTGCCCGAGATACGCAGTATTTT; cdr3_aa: CASSKTASARDTQYF
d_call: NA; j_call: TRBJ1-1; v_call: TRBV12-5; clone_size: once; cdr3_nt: TGTGCTAGTGCCCTAGTGGCGACTGAAGCTTTCTTT; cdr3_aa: CASALVATEAFF
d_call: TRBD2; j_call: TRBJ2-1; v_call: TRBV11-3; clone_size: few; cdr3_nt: TGTGCCAGCAGCTTAGATGGGGCTAGCGGGGGTCACTACAATGAGCAGTTCTTC; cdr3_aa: CASSLDGASGGHYNEQFF
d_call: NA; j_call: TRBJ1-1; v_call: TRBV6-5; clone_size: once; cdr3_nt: TGTGCCAGCAGTTACACGCCACAGGGTCGGGACACTGAAGCTTTCTTT; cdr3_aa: CASSYTPQGRDTEAFF
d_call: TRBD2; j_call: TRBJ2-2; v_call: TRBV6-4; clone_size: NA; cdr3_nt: TGTGCCAGCAGCGGGGACTACAGCACCGGGGAGCTGTTTTTT; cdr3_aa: CASSGDYSTGELFF
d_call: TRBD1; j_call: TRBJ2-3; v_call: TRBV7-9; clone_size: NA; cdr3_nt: TGTGCCAGCAGCTTAGGTACCTTGGGGACAGGGTTGAGAGATACGCAGTATTTT; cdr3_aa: CASSLGTLGTGLRDTQYF
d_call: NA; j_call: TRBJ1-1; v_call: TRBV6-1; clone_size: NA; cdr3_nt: TGTGCCAGCAGTGAAGCGCTAAAGGGGCTGGTGGGAACTTTCTTT; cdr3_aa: CASSEALKGLVGTFF
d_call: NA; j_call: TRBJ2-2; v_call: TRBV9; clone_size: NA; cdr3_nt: TGTGCCAGCAGCCAGGGCGGGGCCTTCTCCGGGGAGCTGTTTTTT; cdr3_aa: CASSQGGAFSGELFF
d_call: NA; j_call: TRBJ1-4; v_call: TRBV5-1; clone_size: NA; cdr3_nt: TGCGCCAGCAGTTATCATCGCGAAGGGCTTGCAACTAATGAAAAACTGTTTTTT; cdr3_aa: CASSYHREGLATNEKLFF
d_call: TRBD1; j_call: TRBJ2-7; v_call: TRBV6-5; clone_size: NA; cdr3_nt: TGTGCCAGCAGTTACCTCGGGACAGGGGACCCGCGGGAGCAGTACTTC; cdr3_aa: CASSYLGTGDPREQYF
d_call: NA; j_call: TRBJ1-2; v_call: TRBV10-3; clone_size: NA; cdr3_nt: TGTGCCATCAGTGAGTCGGGAACAGGCGGGTTTCCTTATGGCTACACCTTC; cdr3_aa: CAISESGTGGFPYGYTF
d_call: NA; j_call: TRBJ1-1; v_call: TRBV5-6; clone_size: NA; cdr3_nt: TGTGCCAGCAGCAGTGACAGAGGTCACCTCACTGAAGCTTTCTTT; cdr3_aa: CASSSDRGHLTEAFF
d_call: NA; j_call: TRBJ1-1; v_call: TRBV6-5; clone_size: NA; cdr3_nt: TGTGCCAGCGGGGGGGTTAACATGAACACTGAAGCTTTCTTT; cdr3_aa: CASGGVNMNTEAFF
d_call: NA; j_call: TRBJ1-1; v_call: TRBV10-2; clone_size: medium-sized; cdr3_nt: TGCGCCAGCAGTGGGGAGAACACTGAAGCTTTCTTT; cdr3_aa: CASSGENTEAFF
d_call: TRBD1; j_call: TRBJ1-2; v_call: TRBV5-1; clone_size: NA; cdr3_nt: TGCGCCAGCAGCTTCTTACCGGGACAGGTCTTCCACGGCTACACCTTC; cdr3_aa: CASSFLPGQVFHGYTF
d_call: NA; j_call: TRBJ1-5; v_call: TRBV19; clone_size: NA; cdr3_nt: TGTGCCAGTAGTATACGTGCTAGTCAGCCCCAGCATTTT; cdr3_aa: CASSIRASQPQHF
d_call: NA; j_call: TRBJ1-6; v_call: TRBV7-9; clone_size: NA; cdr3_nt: TGTGCCAGCAGCACCGCGGGGGTTAATTCACCCCTCCACTTT; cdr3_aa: CASSTAGVNSPLHF
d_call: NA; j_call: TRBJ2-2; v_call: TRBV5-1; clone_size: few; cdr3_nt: TGCGCCAGCAGCTTGTTGATCCCTACGAACACCGGGGAGCTGTTTTTT; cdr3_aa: CASSLLIPTNTGELFF
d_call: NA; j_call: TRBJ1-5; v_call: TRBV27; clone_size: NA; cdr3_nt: TGTGCCAGCAGTTTGTACGGCCAGCCCCAGCATTTT; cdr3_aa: CASSLYGQPQHF
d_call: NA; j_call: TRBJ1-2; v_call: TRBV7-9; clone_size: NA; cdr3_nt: TGTGCCAGCAGCTTAGGGCAGGGGAAGGACTATGGCTACACCTTC; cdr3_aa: CASSLGQGKDYGYTF
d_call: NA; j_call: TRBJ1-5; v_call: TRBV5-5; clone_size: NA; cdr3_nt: TGTGCCAGCAGCTTGTCCTACGGCAATCAGCCCCAGCATTTT; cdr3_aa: CASSLSYGNQPQHF
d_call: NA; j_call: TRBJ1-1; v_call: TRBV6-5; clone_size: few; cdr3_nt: TGTGCCAGCAGTTACTCGAGGGTACAAGGCACTGAAGCTTTCTTT; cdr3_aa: CASSYSRVQGTEAFF
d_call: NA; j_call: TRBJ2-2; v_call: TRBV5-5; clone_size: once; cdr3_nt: TGTGCCAGCAGCTCCCAGGGGCTAAACACCGGGGAGCTGTTTTTT; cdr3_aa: CASSSQGLNTGELFF
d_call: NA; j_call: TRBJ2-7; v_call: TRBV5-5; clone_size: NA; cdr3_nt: TGTGCCAGCTTGGGACATTCCTACGAGCAGTACTTC; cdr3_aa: CASLGHSYEQYF
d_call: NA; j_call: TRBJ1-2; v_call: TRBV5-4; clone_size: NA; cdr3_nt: TGTGCCAGCACCTCTGACGGGACTCCCTACTATGGCTACACCTTC; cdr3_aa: CASTSDGTPYYGYTF
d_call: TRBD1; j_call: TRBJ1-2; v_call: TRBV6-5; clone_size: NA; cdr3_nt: TGTGCCAGCAGCCGACAGGGGTATGGCTACACCTTC; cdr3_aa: CASSRQGYGYTF
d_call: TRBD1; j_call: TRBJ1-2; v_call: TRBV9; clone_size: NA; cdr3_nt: TGTGCCAGCAGCGGAAGACGACAGGGGGACTATGGCTACACCTTC; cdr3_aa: CASSGRRQGDYGYTF
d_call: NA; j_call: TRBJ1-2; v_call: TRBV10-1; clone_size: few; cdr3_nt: TGCGCCAGCAGTGAGTCGAAAGGTGCCCACTATGGCTACACCTTC; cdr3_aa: CASSESKGAHYGYTF
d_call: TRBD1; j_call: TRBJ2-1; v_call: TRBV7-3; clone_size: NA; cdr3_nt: TGTGCCAGCAGCTCGGACAGGTATAGCGATGAGCAGTTCTTC; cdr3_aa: CASSSDRYSDEQFF
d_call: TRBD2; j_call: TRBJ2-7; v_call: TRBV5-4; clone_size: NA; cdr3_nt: TGTGCCAGCAGCACGGGGCTAGCGGAATTCAACGAGCAGTACTTC; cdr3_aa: CASSTGLAEFNEQYF
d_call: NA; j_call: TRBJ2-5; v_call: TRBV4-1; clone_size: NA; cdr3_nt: TGCGCCAGCAGCCCAGGAGGAGGGACAGACCAAGAGACCCAGTACTTC; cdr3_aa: CASSPGGGTDQETQYF
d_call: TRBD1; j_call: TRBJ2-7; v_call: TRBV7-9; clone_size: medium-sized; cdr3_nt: TGTGCCAGCAGCTTACCCGACAGGGACGAGCAGTACTTC; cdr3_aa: CASSLPDRDEQYF
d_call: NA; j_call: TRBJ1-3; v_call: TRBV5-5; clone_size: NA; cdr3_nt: TGTGCCAGCAGCACTCACCAGGGGACACCGAGCTCTGGAAACACCATATATTTT; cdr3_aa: CASSTHQGTPSSGNTIYF
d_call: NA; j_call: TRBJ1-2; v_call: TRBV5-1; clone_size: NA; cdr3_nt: TGCGCCAGCAGCGGAATACCGGCAGGGACCTATGGCTACACCTTC; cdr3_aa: CASSGIPAGTYGYTF
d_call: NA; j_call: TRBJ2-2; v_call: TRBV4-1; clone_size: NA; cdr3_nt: TGCGCCAGCAGCTATAGCGAGGACGGGGAGCTGTTTTTT; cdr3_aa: CASSYSEDGELFF
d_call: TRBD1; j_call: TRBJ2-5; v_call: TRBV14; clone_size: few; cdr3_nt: TGTGCCAGCAGCCAATTTCAGGGGGTAGAAGAGACCCAGTACTTC; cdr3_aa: CASSQFQGVEETQYF
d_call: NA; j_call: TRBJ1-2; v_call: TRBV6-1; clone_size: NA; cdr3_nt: TGTGCCATTAGGGCGGGGGGCGAAGGCTACACCTTC; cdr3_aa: CAIRAGGEGYTF
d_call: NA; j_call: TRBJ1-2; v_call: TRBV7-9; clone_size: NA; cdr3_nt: TGTGCCAGCAGCTTAGCGCACGTCGACGGGGCGGATGGCTACACCTTC; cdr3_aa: CASSLAHVDGADGYTF
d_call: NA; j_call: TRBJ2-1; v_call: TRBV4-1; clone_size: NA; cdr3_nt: TGCGCCAGCAGCCAAGAACGCACTGACTCCTACAATGAGCAGTTCTTC; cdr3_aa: CASSQERTDSYNEQFF
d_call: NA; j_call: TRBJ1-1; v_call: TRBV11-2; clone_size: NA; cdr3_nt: TGTGCCAGCAGCTTTATAGACGGAGCTTTCTTT; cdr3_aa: CASSFIDGAFF